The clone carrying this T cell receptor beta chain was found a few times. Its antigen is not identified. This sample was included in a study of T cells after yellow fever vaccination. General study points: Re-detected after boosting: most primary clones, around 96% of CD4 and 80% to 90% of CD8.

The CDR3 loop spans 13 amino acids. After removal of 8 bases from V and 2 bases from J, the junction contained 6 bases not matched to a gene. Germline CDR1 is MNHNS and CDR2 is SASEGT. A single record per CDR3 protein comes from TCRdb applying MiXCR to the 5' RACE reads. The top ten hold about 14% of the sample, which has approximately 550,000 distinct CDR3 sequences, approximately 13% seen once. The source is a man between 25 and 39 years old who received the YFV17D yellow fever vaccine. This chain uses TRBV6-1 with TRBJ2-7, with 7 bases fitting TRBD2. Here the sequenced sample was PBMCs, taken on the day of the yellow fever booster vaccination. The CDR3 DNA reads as TGTGCCAGCGGGGAGGGCCCGACCTACGAGCAGTACTTC. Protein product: CASGEGPTYEQYF.